The 21 T cell receptor beta chains presented below share a single source sample, sequenced in a study of T cell responses to AZD1222 COVID-19 vaccine. Sequenced by immunoSEQ multiplex PCR; TCRdb stores in-frame clones only, minus some. The profile shows approximately 150,000 clones, approximately 92% of them singletons. This specimen consisted of peripheral blood, obtained 28 days after the second AZD1222 dose. These TCRs come from an adult who received the AZD1222 COVID-19 vaccine.

The chain employs TRBV5-4 and TRBJ2-3; D unresolved. With 0 bases removed from V and 4 bases from J, the gap between germline ends came to 9 bases. CDR1 is SGHNT and CDR2 is YYREEE in the germline V gene (reference sequence). CDR3 length: 14 amino acids. The DNA of the CDR3 is TGTGCCAGCAGCTTGGCTGGTAGAGCAGATACGCAGTATTTT. Its protein is CASSLAGRADTQYF.

The rearrangement joins TRBV11-2 to TRBJ1-1; TRBD1 might be the D (6 bases). Germline CDR1 is SGHAT and CDR2 is FQNNGV. V dropped 5 bases and J dropped 4 bases, with 20 bases sitting between them. This CDR3 is 16 amino acids long. The CDR3 region has the DNA TGTGCCAGCAGCATCCCGCGGGGGGCAGGGCCCACTGAAGCTTTCTTT. It translates to CASSIPRGAGPTEAFF.

This chain connects TRBV18 to TRBJ1-5; D uncertain. From germline, CDR1 is KGHSH and CDR2 LQKENI. The V end lost 5 bases, the J end lost 4 bases, and 9 bases lay between the germline ends. CDR3 length: 13 residues. Here the CDR3 reads CASSTVSNQPQHF. DNA of the CDR3: TGTGCCAGCTCAACGGTGTCTAATCAGCCCCAGCATTTT.

This chain links TRBV9 with TRBJ1-4, with 8 bases identical to TRBD1. Germline CDR1 SGDLS, CDR2 YYNGEE. J gave up 5 bases and V 3 bases, and 6 bases lay outside the gene matches. This CDR3 contains 15 residues. The CDR3: CASSDEQGGNEKLFF. The CDR3 nucleotides read TGTGCCAGCAGCGACGAACAGGGGGGAAATGAAAAACTGTTTTTT. The variable domain in full, with the rest retrieved from reference TRBV9 and TRBJ1-4, is DSGVTQTPKHLITATGQRVTLRCSPRSGDLSVYWYQQSLDQGLQFLIQYYNGEERAKGNILERFSAQQFPDLHSELNLSSLELGDSALYFCASSDEQGGNEKLFFGSGTQLSVL.

The count of this clone is one. This chain connects TRBV6-5 to TRBJ2-3; D might be TRBD1 or TRBD2, each matching 6 bases. From germline, CDR1 is MNHEY and CDR2 SVGAGI. Trimming pared 8 bases from V and 4 bases from J, leaving 16 bases between. CDR3 length: 14 amino acids. The CDR3 region is CASGGGPAADTQYF. As DNA, the CDR3 is TGTGCCAGCGGAGGGGGGCCCGCGGCAGATACGCAGTATTTT.

The gene calls are TRBV24-1 and TRBJ2-7, with unresolved D. Trimming took off 3 bases at V and 0 bases at J, with 11 bases between the two ends. Germline lookup yields CDR1 KGHDR and CDR2 SFDVKD. CDR3 length equals 15 residues. CDR3 protein: CATSDVTASSYEQYF. For the CDR3, the DNA is TGTGCCACCAGTGATGTGACCGCAAGCTCCTACGAGCAGTACTTC.

The CDR3 loop reads CASSLADGANYGYTF. As DNA, the CDR3 is TGCGCCAGCAGCTTGGCCGACGGAGCTAACTATGGCTACACCTTC. The gene calls are TRBV5-1 and TRBJ1-2; D is ambiguous. From germline, CDR1 is SGHRS and CDR2 YFSETQ. The V end was cut by 0 bases, the J end by 0 bases, with 9 bases between. CDR3 size: 15 residues.

The chain links TRBV3-1 (or the pseudogene TRBV3-2) to TRBJ1-2, with D perhaps matching TRBD1 (6 bases). Trimming shortened V by 3 bases and J by 6 bases, and 11 bases separated the two germline ends. CDR3 length equals 13 residues. The V gene's germline CDR1 is LGHDT and CDR2 YNNKEL (reference sequence). Written as DNA, the CDR3 is TGTGCCAGCAGCCATGGCAGGGGAAATGGCTACACCTTC. Its protein product is CASSHGRGNGYTF.

The chain is built from TRBV2 and TRBJ2-7; 8 nucleotides match TRBD2. The CDR3 is 13 residues long. Germline V gene lookup returns CDR1 SNHLY and CDR2 FYNNEI. After removal of 9 bases from V and 5 bases from J, the junction contained 9 bases not matched to a gene. CDR3 protein: CASEREISNEQYF. In DNA form, the CDR3 reads TGTGCCAGTGAGCGGGAGATAAGTAACGAGCAGTACTTC.

The genes are TRBV27 and TRBJ2-7; D is perhaps TRBD1 or TRBD2 (5 bases each). Germline lookup yields CDR1 MNHEY and CDR2 SMNVEV (reference sequence). The CDR3 totals 15 residues. Trimming shortened V by 7 bases and J by 0 bases, and 16 bases separated the two germline ends. The CDR3 DNA follows: TGTGCCAGCACCAAAACCCTCGGGGCCTCCTACGAGCAGTACTTC. As protein: CASTKTLGASYEQYF.

V is TRBV10-3 and J is TRBJ2-5; D may be TRBD1 (6 bases). Germline V gene lookup returns CDR1 ENHRY and CDR2 SYGVKD. V was trimmed by 8 bases and J by 5 bases, leaving 12 bases between them. The CDR3 totals 12 residues. In DNA, the CDR3 is TGTGCCATCGGGGACACAAGTGAGACCCAGTACTTC. The encoded protein is CAIGDTSETQYF.

In DNA form, the CDR3 reads TGTGCCAGCAGGGGGATTAATGAAAAACTGTTTTTT. It yields the protein CASRGINEKLFF. The V call is TRBV6-5, the J call TRBJ1-4, with unresolved D. In germline, CDR1 is MNHEY, CDR2 SVGAGI. V lost 6 bases and J 4 bases, leaving 6 bases between the germline ends. The CDR3 is made up of 12 amino acids.

This clone was detected once. This sequence joins TRBV5-4 and TRBJ1-2; TRBD1 matches at 10 bases. Germline loops: CDR1 SGHNT, CDR2 YYREEE (reference sequence). V lost 4 bases to trimming and J lost 4 bases; unmatched junction nucleotides: 13. The CDR3 runs 17 residues. The CDR3, as DNA: TGTGCCAGCAGCGATTCGTCCGGGACAGGGGTTTTCTATGGCTACACCTTC. Protein sequence: CASSDSSGTGVFYGYTF. Supplemented by reference TRBV5-4 and TRBJ1-2, the full variable domain reads ETGVTQSPTHLIKTRGQQVTLRCSSQSGHNTVSWYQQALGQGPQFIFQYYREEENGRGNFPPRFSGLQFPNYSSELNVNALELDDSALYLCASSDSSGTGVFYGYTFGSGTRLTVV.

The rearrangement uses TRBV28 and TRBJ1-1, with TRBD1 matching over 7 bases. V was pared by 8 bases and J by 5 bases, with 11 bases of the junction left unmatched. Germline CDR1 reads MDHEN; CDR2 reads SYDVKM. CDR3 length: 14 residues. The CDR3 protein is CASGDQGGPTEAFF. The DNA of the CDR3 is TGTGCCAGCGGAGATCAGGGGGGTCCGACTGAAGCTTTCTTT.

The J gene is TRBJ2-5, the V gene TRBV21-1; TRBD2, the table's D call, was not compared with the DNA. TRBV21-1 is marked as a pseudogene. This CDR3 has 16 amino acids. CDR3 coding DNA: TGTGCCAGCAGCAAAGATAGCGGAGAGTACCAAGAGACCCAGTACTTC. Amino acids: CASSKDSGEYQETQYF.

V gene TRBV18 combines with J gene TRBJ2-1; no definite D call. The germline CDR1 and CDR2 sequences are KGHSH and LQKENI. V was clipped by 0 bases and J by 7 bases, with 7 bases between them. This CDR3 region has 13 residues. The CDR3: CASSPPADNEQFF. CDR3 coding DNA: TGTGCCAGCTCACCACCGGCGGATAATGAGCAGTTCTTC.

This clone was counted a single time. V gene TRBV9 combines with J gene TRBJ2-7, with 14 bases that match TRBD2. CDR1 is SGDLS and CDR2 is YYNGEE in the germline V gene. The CDR3 loop spans 16 amino acids. J lost 5 bases, V lost 2 bases, and 6 bases had no gene match. CDR3 in DNA: TGTGCCAGCAGCGTGGGACTAGCGGGAGAGGGACACGAGCAGTACTTC. It yields the protein CASSVGLAGEGHEQYF.

The DNA of the CDR3 is TGTGCCAGCAGCGGGGGACTAGCGGCTTCCTACGAGCAGTACTTC. Protein product: CASSGGLAASYEQYF. The rearrangement links TRBV5-4 to TRBJ2-7, with 11 bases aligning to TRBD2. The CDR3 is 15 amino acids. With V trimmed by 4 bases and J by 1 base, 4 bases remained unmatched. From germline, CDR1 is SGHNT and CDR2 YYREEE (reference sequence). The whole variable domain, filled in from reference TRBV5-4 and TRBJ2-7, reads ETGVTQSPTHLIKTRGQQVTLRCSSQSGHNTVSWYQQALGQGPQFIFQYYREEENGRGNFPPRFSGLQFPNYSSELNVNALELDDSALYLCASSGGLAASYEQYFGPGTRLTVT.

V gene TRBV9 combines with J gene TRBJ2-1; no definite D call. The germline V gene has CDR1 SGDLS and CDR2 YYNGEE. CDR3 length: 12 residues. The V and J ends lost 0 bases and 8 bases respectively, with 6 bases between them. The CDR3: CASSVGPHEQFF. The CDR3 bases are TGTGCCAGCAGCGTAGGACCGCATGAGCAGTTCTTC.

This chain links TRBV6-5 with TRBJ1-2; D is unresolved. The V end lost 6 bases, the J end lost 8 bases, and 10 bases lay between the germline ends. Germline CDR1 is MNHEY and CDR2 is SVGAGI. The CDR3 contains 11 residues. CDR3 loop: CASSSTGGYTF. The CDR3 DNA follows: TGTGCCAGCAGCTCGACCGGGGGCTACACCTTC.

The chain combines TRBV24-1 with TRBJ1-2; 10 nucleotides agree with TRBD1. This CDR3 comprises 16 residues. Trimming at V came to 9 bases and at J to 1 base, leaving 10 bases not matched to a gene. Germline assignment: CDR1 KGHDR and CDR2 SFDVKD. The CDR3 DNA is TGTGCCACCGCGTCCCGACAGGGGGCTGGTAACTATGGCTACACCTTC. The encoded protein is CATASRQGAGNYGYTF.